Listed below are T cell receptor beta chains from one sample, sequenced in a study of T cells in narcolepsy. The table came from immunoSEQ multiplex PCR; TCRdb's copy has only in-frame clones and leaves some out. The top ten hold over 0.65% of the sample, which has 15,000 to 20,000 clones, about nine tenths seen once. Sequencing was done on a sample of memory (CD45RA-) CD4+ T cells from blood. The source of these receptors is a human donor in good health. Each CDR3 is given with its conserved first and last residue. D genes are given only for firm matches. Clone size is shown for a subset of rows, as once, few, many or a class of expanded clone.

j_call: TRBJ2-7; d_call: NA; v_call: TRBV5-1; clone_size: once; cdr3_nt: TGCGCCAGCAGCCAAAGCCTCGGGGAGCAGTACTTC; cdr3_aa: CASSQSLGEQYF
j_call: TRBJ2-3; d_call: NA; v_call: TRBV7-6; clone_size: NA; cdr3_nt: TGTGCCAGTAGGGGTGGGCTGGCGGGATCCTCAGATACGCAGTATTTT; cdr3_aa: CASRGGLAGSSDTQYF
j_call: TRBJ1-3; d_call: NA; v_call: TRBV6-6; clone_size: NA; cdr3_nt: TGTGCCAGCAGTCGAGGGGGTTCTGGAAACACCATATATTTT; cdr3_aa: CASSRGGSGNTIYF
j_call: TRBJ1-1; d_call: NA; v_call: TRBV11-3; clone_size: NA; cdr3_nt: TGTGCCAGCAGCTCCCCGGCAGGGAGGAACACTGAAGCTTTCTTT; cdr3_aa: CASSSPAGRNTEAFF
j_call: TRBJ2-2; d_call: NA; v_call: TRBV4-2; clone_size: NA; cdr3_nt: TGTGCCAGCAGCCAAGACCTCGGGGGCCCGAACACCGGGGAGCTGTTTTTT; cdr3_aa: CASSQDLGGPNTGELFF
j_call: TRBJ1-6; d_call: TRBD1; v_call: TRBV5-1; clone_size: NA; cdr3_nt: TGCGCCAGCAGCCTGACAGGGGACGGTTCACCCCTCCACTTT; cdr3_aa: CASSLTGDGSPLHF
j_call: TRBJ1-2; d_call: NA; v_call: TRBV30; clone_size: NA; cdr3_nt: TGTGCCTGGAATTCGGACAGAAACTATGGCTACACCTTC; cdr3_aa: CAWNSDRNYGYTF
j_call: TRBJ2-7; d_call: NA; v_call: TRBV18; clone_size: once; cdr3_nt: TGTGCCAGCTCACCACGTACAGCTACGACCTACGAGCAGTACTTC; cdr3_aa: CASSPRTATTYEQYF
j_call: TRBJ2-5; d_call: NA; v_call: TRBV7-7; clone_size: NA; cdr3_nt: TGTGCTAGCAGCTTGACACCTAAAGAGACCCAGTACTTC; cdr3_aa: CASSLTPKETQYF
j_call: TRBJ2-5; d_call: NA; v_call: TRBV11-2; clone_size: once; cdr3_nt: TGTGCCAGCAGGCTAGGGGTGGCGGGATATCAAGAGACCCAGTACTTC; cdr3_aa: CASRLGVAGYQETQYF
j_call: TRBJ1-1; d_call: TRBD1; v_call: TRBV19; clone_size: NA; cdr3_nt: TGTGCCAGTAGTAGAGGGACAGTGAACACTGAAGCTTTCTTT; cdr3_aa: CASSRGTVNTEAFF
j_call: TRBJ1-1; d_call: NA; v_call: TRBV7-2; clone_size: once; cdr3_nt: TGTGCCAGCAGCTTAGACAGGGTGAACACTGAAGCTTTCTTT; cdr3_aa: CASSLDRVNTEAFF
j_call: TRBJ1-2; d_call: NA; v_call: TRBV5-1; clone_size: NA; cdr3_nt: TGCGCCAGCAGCGACCAAGGGACGGCCTATGGCTACACCTTC; cdr3_aa: CASSDQGTAYGYTF
j_call: TRBJ1-6; d_call: NA; v_call: TRBV5-6; clone_size: NA; cdr3_nt: TGTGCCAGCAGCCACGTAAAAAATTCACCCCTCCACTTT; cdr3_aa: CASSHVKNSPLHF
j_call: TRBJ2-3; d_call: TRBD2; v_call: TRBV6-5; clone_size: NA; cdr3_nt: TGTGCCAGCAGTTACTCGACTAGCGGGATGCTATATACGCAGTATTTT; cdr3_aa: CASSYSTSGMLYTQYF
j_call: TRBJ1-1; d_call: TRBD1; v_call: TRBV7-9; clone_size: NA; cdr3_nt: TGTGCCAGCAGCGAACAGGGGGCTGTAGGTACTGAAGCTTTCTTT; cdr3_aa: CASSEQGAVGTEAFF
j_call: TRBJ1-3; d_call: NA; v_call: TRBV9; clone_size: NA; cdr3_nt: TGTGCCAGCAGCGGACAGTCCTCTGGAAACACCATATATTTT; cdr3_aa: CASSGQSSGNTIYF
j_call: TRBJ2-1; d_call: NA; v_call: TRBV6-1; clone_size: NA; cdr3_nt: TGTGCCAGCAGTGATCAGGGATTCAGTGAGCAGTTCTTC; cdr3_aa: CASSDQGFSEQFF
j_call: TRBJ2-2; d_call: NA; v_call: TRBV7-3; clone_size: NA; cdr3_nt: TGTGCCAGCAGCTCGCTAGGTTTATCCGGGGAGCTGTTTTTT; cdr3_aa: CASSSLGLSGELFF
j_call: TRBJ2-5; d_call: NA; v_call: TRBV15; clone_size: NA; cdr3_nt: TGTGCCACCAGCAGAGAACCAGGGGTGAGAGAGACCCAGTACTTC; cdr3_aa: CATSREPGVRETQYF
j_call: TRBJ2-1; d_call: NA; v_call: TRBV11-2; clone_size: NA; cdr3_nt: TGTGCCAGCAGCTTAGACCCGGGGGACAATGAGCAGTTCTTC; cdr3_aa: CASSLDPGDNEQFF
j_call: TRBJ1-2; d_call: NA; v_call: TRBV30; clone_size: NA; cdr3_nt: TGTGCCCGGAGTATCGTAAGGGGAGTCCATGGCTACACCTTC; cdr3_aa: CARSIVRGVHGYTF
j_call: TRBJ1-5; d_call: TRBD1; v_call: TRBV27; clone_size: NA; cdr3_nt: TGTGCCAGCAGTGCGAAGCCGGGACAGAATCAGCCCCAGCATTTT; cdr3_aa: CASSAKPGQNQPQHF
j_call: TRBJ2-1; d_call: TRBD1; v_call: TRBV12-5; clone_size: NA; cdr3_nt: TGTGCTAGTGGTTGGGACAGGGCTGGGAATGAGCAGTTCTTC; cdr3_aa: CASGWDRAGNEQFF
j_call: TRBJ1-3; d_call: NA; v_call: TRBV18; clone_size: NA; cdr3_nt: TGTGCCAGCTCACCCATGGGAAACACCATATATTTT; cdr3_aa: CASSPMGNTIYF
j_call: TRBJ2-6; d_call: NA; v_call: TRBV19; clone_size: NA; cdr3_nt: TGTGCCAGTAGTACCTTAAACTCTGGGGCCAACGTCCTGACTTTC; cdr3_aa: CASSTLNSGANVLTF
j_call: TRBJ1-2; d_call: NA; v_call: TRBV19; clone_size: NA; cdr3_nt: TGTGCCACCTCACCGGGAGGGGGTATCTATGGCTACACCTTC; cdr3_aa: CATSPGGGIYGYTF
j_call: TRBJ1-2; d_call: NA; v_call: TRBV30; clone_size: NA; cdr3_nt: TGTGCCTGGAGTCATCAGTACTACTATGGCTACACCTTC; cdr3_aa: CAWSHQYYYGYTF
j_call: TRBJ1-4; d_call: TRBD1; v_call: TRBV6-5; clone_size: NA; cdr3_nt: TGTGCCAGCAGGTGGACAGGGAACTATGAAAAACTGTTTTTT; cdr3_aa: CASRWTGNYEKLFF
j_call: TRBJ1-4; d_call: TRBD1; v_call: TRBV6-6; clone_size: NA; cdr3_nt: TGTGCCAGCAGTTACCCAAGACAGGGTGATGAAAAACTGTTTTTT; cdr3_aa: CASSYPRQGDEKLFF
j_call: TRBJ2-5; d_call: NA; v_call: TRBV6-1; clone_size: NA; cdr3_nt: TGTGCCAGCAGTGATGGGCAGGCTGGGACCCAGTACTTC; cdr3_aa: CASSDGQAGTQYF
j_call: TRBJ2-2; d_call: NA; v_call: TRBV5-1; clone_size: NA; cdr3_nt: TGCGCCAGCAGCTTGGACCGGGGATCGAACACCGGGGAGCTGTTTTTT; cdr3_aa: CASSLDRGSNTGELFF
j_call: TRBJ1-1; d_call: NA; v_call: TRBV5-1; clone_size: NA; cdr3_nt: TGCGCCAGCAGCTTAACAGGGCCAACGAACACTGAAGCTTTCTTT; cdr3_aa: CASSLTGPTNTEAFF
j_call: TRBJ2-6; d_call: NA; v_call: TRBV15; clone_size: NA; cdr3_nt: TGTGCCACCAGCAGAGATCGGTCCGGCGGTCTCATAAGCTCTGGGGCCAACGTCCTGACTTTC; cdr3_aa: CATSRDRSGGLISSGANVLTF
j_call: TRBJ2-1; d_call: TRBD2; v_call: TRBV30; clone_size: NA; cdr3_nt: TGTGCCTGGAAATCGGGACTAGCGATCCACAATGAGCAGTTCTTC; cdr3_aa: CAWKSGLAIHNEQFF
j_call: TRBJ2-2; d_call: TRBD2; v_call: TRBV7-2; clone_size: NA; cdr3_nt: TGTGCCAGCAGCCCCTTGGGGACTAGGAACGCCGGGGAGCTGTTTTTT; cdr3_aa: CASSPLGTRNAGELFF
j_call: TRBJ1-1; d_call: NA; v_call: TRBV6-1; clone_size: once; cdr3_nt: TGTGCCAGCAGTGAGGAATATGAGGTGGTGGAAGCTTTCTTT; cdr3_aa: CASSEEYEVVEAFF
j_call: TRBJ2-7; d_call: TRBD2; v_call: TRBV7-8; clone_size: NA; cdr3_nt: TGTGCCAGCAGCTTAAGCGGGGGGTACTACGAGCAGTACTTC; cdr3_aa: CASSLSGGYYEQYF
j_call: TRBJ1-2; d_call: TRBD1; v_call: TRBV6-6; clone_size: NA; cdr3_nt: TGTGCCAGCAGCTCGGGACAGGGAATCGGCTACACCTTC; cdr3_aa: CASSSGQGIGYTF
j_call: TRBJ1-4; d_call: TRBD1; v_call: TRBV9; clone_size: NA; cdr3_nt: TGTGCCAGCAGCAGACAGGGTTCAGCTAATGAAAAACTGTTTTTT; cdr3_aa: CASSRQGSANEKLFF
j_call: TRBJ1-2; d_call: TRBD1; v_call: TRBV6-4; clone_size: once; cdr3_nt: TGTGCCAGCAGTATGGACAGGGGGGTATGGCACACCTTC; cdr3_aa: CASSMDRGVWHTF
j_call: TRBJ1-5; d_call: TRBD1; v_call: TRBV5-5; clone_size: NA; cdr3_nt: TGTGCCAGCAGCGTACTACAGGGGCGGGATCAGCCCCAGCATTTT; cdr3_aa: CASSVLQGRDQPQHF
j_call: TRBJ1-6; d_call: NA; v_call: TRBV30; clone_size: NA; cdr3_nt: TGTGCCTGGAGCGCGGACAGACCGGCCGATAATTCACCCCTCCACTTT; cdr3_aa: CAWSADRPADNSPLHF
j_call: TRBJ1-2; d_call: NA; v_call: TRBV5-1; clone_size: NA; cdr3_nt: TGCGCCAGCCGGCGGTCGGGTATTAACTATGGCTACACCTTC; cdr3_aa: CASRRSGINYGYTF
j_call: TRBJ2-1; d_call: TRBD1; v_call: TRBV6-1; clone_size: NA; cdr3_nt: TGTGCCAGCAGTCCGACCGGACAGGGTCTCTATGAGCAGTTCTTC; cdr3_aa: CASSPTGQGLYEQFF
j_call: TRBJ1-2; d_call: TRBD1; v_call: TRBV6-1; clone_size: NA; cdr3_nt: TGTGCCAGCAGTGTGGACAGGGGAAAGGGCTACACCTTC; cdr3_aa: CASSVDRGKGYTF
j_call: TRBJ2-1; d_call: TRBD2; v_call: TRBV7-2; clone_size: few; cdr3_nt: TGTGCCAGCAGCTCGGGCCTAGCGGGAGGGCCAGAGTTCTTC; cdr3_aa: CASSSGLAGGPEFF
j_call: TRBJ2-7; d_call: NA; v_call: TRBV6-1; clone_size: NA; cdr3_nt: TGTGCCAGCAGTGAAGCCTTCAATTACGAGCAGTACTTC; cdr3_aa: CASSEAFNYEQYF
j_call: TRBJ2-1; d_call: TRBD2; v_call: TRBV2; clone_size: NA; cdr3_nt: TGTGCCAGCAGTGGGGCACTAGCGGTTATTTTCTACAATGAGCAGTTCTTC; cdr3_aa: CASSGALAVIFYNEQFF
j_call: TRBJ2-7; d_call: NA; v_call: TRBV15; clone_size: NA; cdr3_nt: TGTGCCACCAGCAGAGATACTGGCGGAGACTACGAGCAGTACTTC; cdr3_aa: CATSRDTGGDYEQYF
j_call: TRBJ2-5; d_call: TRBD1; v_call: TRBV2; clone_size: NA; cdr3_nt: TGTGCCAGCAGCAGGGACGACAGGGGAGAGACCCAGTACTTC; cdr3_aa: CASSRDDRGETQYF
j_call: TRBJ2-1; d_call: NA; v_call: TRBV7-3; clone_size: NA; cdr3_nt: TGTGCCAGCAGCAACATGGGGCTCCGAAACAATGAGCAGTTCTTC; cdr3_aa: CASSNMGLRNNEQFF
j_call: TRBJ2-5; d_call: NA; v_call: TRBV4-1; clone_size: NA; cdr3_nt: TGCGCCAGCAGCCCACGGCGGGGCCACCAAGAGACCCAGTACTTC; cdr3_aa: CASSPRRGHQETQYF
j_call: TRBJ2-1; d_call: TRBD1; v_call: TRBV7-2; clone_size: once; cdr3_nt: TGTGCCAGCAGCTTGGGACAGGGGGCTGATGAGCAGTTCTTC; cdr3_aa: CASSLGQGADEQFF